The 19 T cell receptor beta chains listed next were all sequenced from one sample in a study of identical twins. Each CDR3 protein gets one entry after TCRdb re-called the 5' RACE reads with MiXCR. The sample contains some 260,000 distinct CDR3 sequences, around an eighth of which appear only once. Sequencing used memory (CD45RO+) T cells sorted from blood. Every receptor here comes from a woman between 18 and 29 years old in good health.

In this sample, this clonotype turned up a few times. The chain carries TRBV6-5 and TRBJ2-7, with 9 bases fitting TRBD1. From germline, CDR1 is MNHEY and CDR2 SVGAGI. This CDR3 is built from 15 residues. J was trimmed by 6 bases and V by 1 base; bases with no gene match: 7. CDR3 nucleotide sequence: TGTGCCAGCAGTTACTTTGGGACAGGGACCAGCGAGCAGTACTTC. Amino acid sequence: CASSYFGTGTSEQYF.

The chain carries TRBV27 and TRBJ1-2, with a possible D match to TRBD1 (6 bases). This CDR3 contains 13 residues. Deletions cut 6 bases from V and 8 bases from J, with 16 bases between. Germline V gene data show CDR1 as MNHEY and CDR2 as SMNVEV (reference sequence). The CDR3 DNA sequence: TGTGCCAGCAGAGTCTCGGGGGCGGACGGCTACACCTTC. Translation: CASRVSGADGYTF.

This clonotype has a count of ten or more. CDR3 nucleotide sequence: TGTGCCAGCAGCGCCGGATCTAACTATGGCTACACCTTC. Residues: CASSAGSNYGYTF. This sequence joins TRBV11-2 and TRBJ1-2; D unclear. This CDR3 is built from 13 residues. With 5 bases removed from V and 0 bases from J, the gap between germline ends came to 7 bases. Germline CDR1 SGHAT, CDR2 FQNNGV.

On this clonotype itself: No conserved phenylalanine or tryptophan ends this CDR3, so it is likely a read error. It is unclear where the CDR3 begins or ends on the DNA, so no DNA is shown, and the CDR3 is as TCRdb lists it. The chain is built from TRBV7-8 and TRBJ2-1; the D segment call TRBD2 is taken from the table without a DNA check. Per the germline V gene, CDR1 is SGHVS and CDR2 is FQNEAQ. A total of 13 residues make up the CDR3, ends included. The CDR3 is CASSLDTSGRALV.

The rearrangement links TRBV20-1 to TRBJ1-5; 7 nucleotides align to TRBD1. The V and J ends lost 4 bases and 7 bases, in that order; junction bases with no gene match: 7. Per germline, CDR1 DFQATT and CDR2 SNEGSKA (reference sequence). The CDR3 loop spans 13 amino acids. The CDR3 region is CSAMTGNEQPQHF. As DNA, the CDR3 is TGCAGTGCTATGACAGGGAACGAGCAGCCCCAGCATTTT.

This clonotype was seen a few times. The V gene is TRBV5-1, the J gene TRBJ2-2; a possible D gene is TRBD2 (5 bases). Deletions cut 2 bases from V and 5 bases from J, with 13 bases between. From germline, CDR1 is SGHRS and CDR2 YFSETQ. The CDR3 consists of 15 residues. The DNA for the CDR3 is TGCGCCAGCAGCTTTGAGGGAGCGTGGACCGGGGAGCTGTTTTTT. It yields the protein CASSFEGAWTGELFF.

The chain couples TRBV6-1 to TRBJ2-2, with D possibly being TRBD1 (6 bases). The length of the CDR3 is 14 residues. The ends were cut back, 10 bases at V and 7 bases at J, with 19 bases in the middle. The germline gives CDR1 MNHNS, CDR2 SASEGT. This CDR3 reads CATQDTGKVGELFF. The CDR3 nucleotides are TGTGCCACGCAGGATACAGGGAAGGTCGGGGAGCTGTTTTTT.

This clonotype was counted at least ten times. V gene TRBV12-3 or TRBV12-4 combines with J gene TRBJ2-5; D is ambiguous. The CDR3 is 13 residues long. Trimming pared 3 bases from V and 2 bases from J, leaving 7 bases between. As DNA, the CDR3 is TGTGCCAGCAGTTTCGCAGGTCAAGAGACCCAGTACTTC. Protein product: CASSFAGQETQYF.

The rearrangement joins TRBV7-9 to TRBJ1-2; D gene unclear. V lost 1 base to trimming and J lost 5 bases, with 11 bases between them. The germline gives CDR1 SEHNR, CDR2 FQNEAQ (reference sequence). This CDR3 is built from 14 residues. In nucleotides, the CDR3 is TGTGCCAGCAGCTTAGAGTCGGGATTTTATGGCTACACCTTC. Translating it yields CASSLESGFYGYTF.

The table lists this clonotype with a few counts. The CDR3 here is CASSELREQYF. The CDR3 bases are TGCGCCAGCAGTGAACTCCGCGAGCAGTACTTC. The chain combines TRBV5-1 with TRBJ2-7; D gene unclear. The germline V gene encodes CDR1 SGHRS and CDR2 YFSETQ. The CDR3 runs to 11 residues. The V end was cut by 5 bases, the J end by 6 bases, with 9 bases between.

This clonotype turned up a few times. This rearrangement joins TRBV7-6 to TRBJ2-3, with 10 bases identical to TRBD2. The CDR3 has 17 amino acids. The V gene's germline CDR1 is SGHVS and CDR2 FNYEAQ. V shed 2 bases, J shed 2 bases, and the junction held 7 bases outside the gene matches. CDR3 region: CASSLRLAGEPTDTQYF. In DNA, the CDR3 is TGTGCCAGCAGCTTACGGCTAGCGGGAGAACCCACAGATACGCAGTATTTT.

This clonotype came up a few times. This chain joins TRBV28 and TRBJ2-7, with 10 positions matching TRBD2. J lost 4 bases, V lost 7 bases, and 4 bases had no gene match. The germline CDR1 and CDR2 sequences are MDHEN and SYDVKM. CDR3 length: 13 amino acids. The CDR3: CASTVTSGYEQYF. The CDR3 nucleotides are TGTGCCAGCACTGTGACTAGCGGGTACGAGCAGTACTTC.

This clonotype occurred many times. V usage is TRBV7-2 and J usage is TRBJ2-5, with 10 bases that match TRBD1. CDR3 length equals 14 residues. In germline, CDR1 is SGHTA, CDR2 FQGNSA. The J segment lost 2 bases and the V segment lost 7 bases, leaving 4 bases of the junction unmatched. CDR3 sequence (DNA): TGTGCCAGCAATGCGGGACAGGGGCAAGAGACCCAGTACTTC. Protein sequence: CASNAGQGQETQYF.

This clonotype was counted only a few times. The chain couples TRBV20-1 to TRBJ2-7; D not certain. Germline CDR1 DFQATT, CDR2 SNEGSKA (reference sequence). Trimming removed 6 bases at V and 4 bases at J, with 13 bases between. This CDR3 contains 12 residues. CDR3 bases: TGCAGTGCAAGGCCAACCCTATACGAGCAGTACTTC. Encoded protein: CSARPTLYEQYF.

The gene calls are TRBV2 and TRBJ2-1; 7 bases match TRBD2. Trimming at V came to 3 bases and at J to 0 bases, leaving 5 bases not matched to a gene. The CDR3 extends over 16 amino acids. The germline gives CDR1 SNHLY, CDR2 FYNNEI. CDR3 sequence reads: CASSDQGGSSYNEQFF. The CDR3 DNA reads as TGTGCCAGCAGTGACCAGGGAGGGAGCTCCTACAATGAGCAGTTCTTC.

The chain couples TRBV20-1 to TRBJ2-5; 12 positions agree with TRBD2. With 4 bases clipped from V and 4 bases from J, the junction kept 7 bases outside the gene matches. Germline V CDR1 and CDR2: DFQATT, SNEGSKA (reference sequence). The CDR3 loop spans 15 amino acids. The CDR3 sequence: CSAKTSGRPGETQYF. CDR3 bases: TGCAGTGCTAAAACTAGCGGGAGGCCGGGAGAGACCCAGTACTTC.

This rearrangement joins TRBV20-1 to TRBJ1-4; 11 bases fit TRBD1. After removal of 3 bases from V and 8 bases from J, the junction contained 5 bases not matched to a gene. CDR1 and CDR2 (germline): DFQATT, SNEGSKA (reference sequence). This CDR3 spans 14 amino acids. The CDR3 DNA reads TGCAGTGCTAGTTCCGGGACAGGGGGAGAAAAACTGTTTTTT. This codes for CSASSGTGGEKLFF.

V is TRBV20-1 and J is TRBJ2-5; D unclear. The V end was cut by 6 bases, the J end by 3 bases, with 11 bases between. CDR3 length equals 12 residues. Germline V gene sequence: CDR1 DFQATT, CDR2 SNEGSKA (reference sequence). In nucleotides, the CDR3 is TGCAGTGCCGGCCGTGGGAAAGAGACCCAGTACTTC. Translating gives CSAGRGKETQYF.

V gene TRBV20-1 combines with J gene TRBJ1-5, with D hard to call. The CDR3 spans 15 residues. Germline CDR1 DFQATT, CDR2 SNEGSKA (reference sequence). V lost 2 bases and J lost 3, with 14 bases in between. The CDR3: CSARLGSENNQPQHF. The CDR3 DNA sequence: TGCAGTGCTAGATTGGGGAGTGAGAACAATCAGCCCCAGCATTTT.